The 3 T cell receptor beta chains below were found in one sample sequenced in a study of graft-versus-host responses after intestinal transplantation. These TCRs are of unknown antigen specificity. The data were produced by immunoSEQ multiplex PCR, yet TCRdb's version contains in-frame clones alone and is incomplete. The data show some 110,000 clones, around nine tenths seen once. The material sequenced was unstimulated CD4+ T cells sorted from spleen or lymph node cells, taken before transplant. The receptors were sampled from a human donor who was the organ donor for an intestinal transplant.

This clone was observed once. CDR3 in amino acids: CASSNRDRGYEQYF. The DNA for the CDR3 is TGTGCCAGCAGTAACCGGGACAGGGGTTACGAGCAGTACTTC. The chain uses TRBV6-5 and TRBJ2-7; 10 bases are a match to TRBD1. V was pared by 5 bases and J by 4 bases, with 5 bases of the junction left unmatched. CDR1 MNHEY and CDR2 SVGAGI come from the germline V gene. The CDR3 covers 14 residues.

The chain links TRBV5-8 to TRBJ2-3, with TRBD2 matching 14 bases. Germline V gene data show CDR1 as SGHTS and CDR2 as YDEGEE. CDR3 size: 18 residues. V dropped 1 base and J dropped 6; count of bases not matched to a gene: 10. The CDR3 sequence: CASSLKGLAGGRGDTQYF. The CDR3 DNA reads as TGTGCCAGCAGCTTGAAAGGACTAGCGGGAGGCAGGGGGGATACGCAGTATTTT.

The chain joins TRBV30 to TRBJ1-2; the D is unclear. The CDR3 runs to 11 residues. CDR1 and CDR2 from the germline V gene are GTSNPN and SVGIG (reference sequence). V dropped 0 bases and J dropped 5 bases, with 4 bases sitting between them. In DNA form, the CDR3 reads TGTGCCTGGAGTGTACTGTATGGCTACACCTTC. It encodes CAWSVLYGYTF.